This T cell receptor beta chain was documented in a study of blood T cell repertoires in COVID-19. The overall study: Samples taken during acute and convalescent COVID-19 were collected in the United States, Italy and Spain. From T cells, B-cell-depleted T cells, or PBMCs came the material, which was cDNA or gDNA.

Generated by immunoSEQ multiplex PCR, the TCRdb table keeps only in-frame clones and is missing some. In the table there are about 260,000 clones, 88% of which are singletons. Trimming removed 1 base from V and 4 bases from J, with 13 bases in between. Germline lookup yields CDR1 SEHNR and CDR2 FQNEAQ (reference sequence). This CDR3 has 15 residues. This sequence originates from a middle-aged woman who had been exposed to COVID-19. The gene calls are TRBV7-9 and TRBJ1-2, with D maybe TRBD1 (6 bases). The sample was PBMCs or T cells enriched from blood (not recorded which). The CDR3 DNA is TGTGCCAGCAGCTTAGAGGGGGTTAGGAGCTATGGCTACACCTTC. Translated: CASSLEGVRSYGYTF. Filled out from reference TRBV7-9 and TRBJ1-2, the complete variable domain reads DTGVSQNPRHKITKRGQNVTFRCDPISEHNRLYWYRQTLGQGPEFLTYFQNEAQLEKSRLLSDRFSAERPKGSFSTLEIQRTEQGDSAMYLCASSLEGVRSYGYTFGSGTRLTVV.